The clone carrying this T cell receptor (beta chain) was counted a few times. This record belongs to a study of glioma-infiltrating T cells. V dropped 5 bases and J dropped 5 bases, with 18 bases sitting between them. This CDR3 region has 15 residues. Germline V lookup: CDR1 SGHTA, CDR2 FQGNSA. The iRepertoire nested amplicon-rescue multiplex PCR amplified TCR alpha and beta CDR3s from RNA. Tissue mRNA or PBMC total RNA, 100-400 ng, went into one-step reverse transcription and amplification. MiXCR, applied by TCRdb to the multiplex PCR reads, yields one record per CDR3 protein. The table has about 380,000 distinct CDR3 sequences, roughly 41% seen once.

The receptor was derived from a human donor with low-grade glioma or glioblastoma, undergoing nonglioma brain surgery, or in good health (not recorded which). This chain links TRBV7-2 with TRBJ2-5; a weak D match, TRBD2 (7 bases). Sequences were obtained from glioma tissue, nonneoplastic brain tissue, or PBMCs (not recorded which). As DNA, the CDR3 is TGTGCCAGCAGCCGCTGGGGGGGGGCAGAGGAGACCCAGTACTTC. This gives the protein CASSRWGGAEETQYF.